The 30 T cell receptor beta chains given below trace back to one sample, sequenced in a study of T cell changes during pregnancy in multiple sclerosis. Assay: immunoSEQ multiplex PCR; the TCRdb copy retains only in-frame clones and omits some. The table has over 45,000 clones, 88% seen once. The input for sequencing was CD4+ T cells from peripheral blood mononuclear cells, taken in the second trimester of pregnancy. The receptors were sampled from a female donor with multiple sclerosis, enrolled in a pregnancy study.

The rearrangement links TRBV5-5 to TRBJ2-1, with 7 positions matching TRBD2. J was trimmed by 5 bases and V by 4 bases; bases with no gene match: 6. CDR3 size: 14 residues. Germline CDR1 SGHKS, CDR2 YYEKEE (reference sequence). The CDR3 DNA sequence: TGTGCCAGCAGCCCCAGGGACTACCACAATGAGCAGTTCTTC. Translation gives CASSPRDYHNEQFF.

The chain has TRBV6-5 and TRBJ2-7, with D tentatively TRBD1 (5 bases). Trimming removed 6 bases at V and 2 bases at J, with 5 bases between. Germline CDR1 is MNHEY and CDR2 is SVGAGI. This CDR3 has 11 residues. The CDR3 nucleotides read TGTGCCAGCAGGACAGCCTACGAGCAGTACTTC. Translating it yields CASRTAYEQYF.

The CDR3 nucleotides read TGTGCCAGCAGCAATAGCGGGAGCGGGTGGACCGGGGAGCTGTTTTTT. The encoded protein is CASSNSGSGWTGELFF. The rearrangement links TRBV7-3 to TRBJ2-2, with 9 bases matching TRBD2. Germline CDR1 SGHTA, CDR2 FQGTGA. The CDR3 loop spans 16 amino acids. V lost 5 bases to trimming and J lost 5 bases; unmatched junction nucleotides: 9.

The chain carries TRBV7-9 and TRBJ2-7; 7 bases agree with TRBD1. The germline V gene has CDR1 SEHNR and CDR2 FQNEAQ (reference sequence). With 4 bases clipped from V and 2 bases from J, the junction kept 8 bases outside the gene matches. The CDR3 contains 15 residues. In DNA form, the CDR3 reads TGTGCCAGCAGCTCAACGACAGGGCTGACCTACGAGCAGTACTTC. Protein: CASSSTTGLTYEQYF.

The chain links TRBV6-1 to TRBJ2-1; maybe TRBD1 (5 bases). V was cut by 3 bases and J by 1 base, with 10 bases left in between. CDR1 is MNHNS, CDR2 SASEGT, per germline. The CDR3 is 15 amino acids. The CDR3 coding sequence is TGTGCCAGCAGTGACCGCAGGGTGTCCTACAATGAGCAGTTCTTC. Translation: CASSDRRVSYNEQFF.

Points on this clone: Sequence at one end of the junction differs from germline and may be a read error. The V call is TRBV19, the J call TRBJ2-2; 9 positions agree with TRBD1. From germline, CDR1 is LNHDA and CDR2 SQIVND (reference sequence). CDR3 length: 17 amino acids. The CDR3 spells CASSMGTGTGNPGELFF. The CDR3 DNA is TGTGCCAGTAGTATGGGAACCGGGACAGGGAACCCCGGGGAGCTGTTTTTT.

The rearrangement joins TRBV10-2 to TRBJ2-1; 9 nucleotides line up with TRBD1. The CDR3 length is 13 residues. V was pared by 7 bases and J by 7 bases, with 5 bases of the junction left unmatched. Germline CDR1 WSHSY, CDR2 SAAADI. As DNA, the CDR3 is TGCGCCAGCATAAGGACAGGGGTAAATGAGCAGTTCTTC. Its translation: CASIRTGVNEQFF.

V gene TRBV5-1 combines with J gene TRBJ1-5, with 7 bases that match TRBD1. V lost 3 bases, J lost 3 bases, and 3 bases stayed unmatched. This CDR3 spans 14 amino acids. Germline V gene lookup returns CDR1 SGHRS and CDR2 YFSETQ. Here the CDR3 DNA reads TGCGCCAGCAGCTCGACAGGGCTCAATCAGCCCCAGCATTTT. Translation gives CASSSTGLNQPQHF.

This clone appeared once. The CDR3 DNA follows: TGCGCCAGCAGTGAAGCCCCTGGCGCGGGCAATCAGCCCCAGCATTTT. This gives the protein CASSEAPGAGNQPQHF. V is TRBV10-2 and J is TRBJ1-5; D ambiguous. From germline, CDR1 is WSHSY and CDR2 SAAADI. This CDR3 is 16 amino acids long. V lost 3 bases and J 2 bases, leaving 14 bases between the germline ends.

The chain links TRBV7-9 to TRBJ2-4; a weak D match, TRBD2 (7 bases). CDR1 SEHNR and CDR2 FQNEAQ come from the germline V gene (reference sequence). CDR3 length: 15 residues. With 5 bases removed from V and 3 bases from J, the gap between germline ends came to 14 bases. CDR3 sequence (DNA): TGTGCCAGCAGCCAGAGGGGGGGCGGCAAAAACATTCAGTACTTC. The encoded protein is CASSQRGGGKNIQYF.

This rearrangement joins TRBV6-5 to TRBJ1-2; no clear D gene. Between the trimmed V and J ends, which lost 0 bases and 8 bases, there was a span of 13 bases. Germline CDR1 and CDR2: MNHEY and SVGAGI. There are 14 residues in the CDR3. The CDR3 loop is CASSYSPGESGYTF. The CDR3 nucleotides read TGTGCCAGCAGTTACTCACCGGGAGAGAGCGGCTACACCTTC.

The V and J genes are TRBV28 and TRBJ2-4; 7 nucleotides line up with TRBD1. In germline, CDR1 is MDHEN, CDR2 SYDVKM. Losses at the gene ends were 1 base for V and 1 base for J; bases not matched to a gene: 19. The length of the CDR3 is 21 residues. The DNA for the CDR3 is TGTGCCAGCAGTTTATTGCCCCCGACAGGGAAGAAAACAGGGGCCAAAAACATTCAGTACTTC. Its protein product is CASSLLPPTGKKTGAKNIQYF.

This rearrangement joins TRBV5-1 to TRBJ2-3, with D uncertain. Trimming shortened V by 3 bases and J by 3 bases, and 14 bases separated the two germline ends. The germline V gene encodes CDR1 SGHRS and CDR2 YFSETQ. CDR3 length: 15 residues. CDR3 region: CASSSLAQMTDTQYF. Here the CDR3 DNA reads TGCGCCAGCAGCTCCCTCGCACAGATGACAGATACGCAGTATTTT.

The chain combines TRBV11-2 with TRBJ1-3; TRBD1 aligns across 7 bases. Trimming cost V 5 bases and J 1 base; bases outside gene matches: 8. The V gene's germline CDR1 is SGHAT and CDR2 FQNNGV. The CDR3 runs 16 residues. The CDR3 spells CASSQNRGSSGNTIYF. The CDR3 region has the DNA TGTGCCAGCAGCCAGAACAGGGGTAGTTCTGGAAACACCATATATTTT.

Notes on this clone: The same CDR3 arises from other DNA sequences in this sample as well. The chain joins TRBV18 to TRBJ2-7, with D uncertain. Deletions cut 2 bases from V and 1 base from J, with 6 bases between. The CDR3 extends over 13 amino acids. The germline CDR1 and CDR2 sequences are KGHSH and LQKENI. In DNA form, the CDR3 reads TGTGCCAGCTCACCAACTGGTTCCTACGAGCAGTACTTC. Encoded protein: CASSPTGSYEQYF.

The rearrangement uses TRBV29-1 and TRBJ1-1, with TRBD1 matching over 10 bases. This CDR3 contains 13 residues. V shed 7 bases and J 3 bases; nucleotides not matched to a gene: 5. Looked up from germline, CDR1 is SQVTM and CDR2 is ANQGSEA. For the CDR3, the DNA is TGCAGCGCGGACAGGGGGGATCACACTGAAGCTTTCTTT. Translating it yields CSADRGDHTEAFF.

The chain carries TRBV9 and TRBJ2-5, with D perhaps matching TRBD2 (6 bases). Germline assignment: CDR1 SGDLS and CDR2 YYNGEE. Trimming took off 4 bases at V and 1 base at J, with 17 bases between the two ends. There are 16 residues in the CDR3. Here the CDR3 DNA reads TGTGCCAGCAGCCCCGGGGCACGGGACTTCCAAGAGACCCAGTACTTC. Translating it yields CASSPGARDFQETQYF.

The chain uses TRBV29-1 and TRBJ2-5; D might be TRBD1 (7 bases). V lost 6 bases, J lost 4 bases, and 18 bases lay in between. Germline loops: CDR1 SQVTM, CDR2 ANQGSEA. The CDR3 covers 14 residues. The CDR3 DNA sequence: TGCAGCGTCCGGACTGGCCAGGGGGGAGAGACCCAGTACTTC. It specifies CSVRTGQGGETQYF.

This clone has a handful of counts. This chain links TRBV25-1 with TRBJ1-4, with D tentatively TRBD1 (6 bases). V dropped 4 bases and J dropped 8 bases, with 11 bases sitting between them. Germline V lookup: CDR1 MGHDK, CDR2 SYGVNS. CDR3 size: 13 residues. CDR3 region: CASSVQGREKLFF. CDR3 DNA: TGTGCCAGCAGTGTACAGGGAAGGGAAAAACTGTTTTTT.

The chain has TRBV6-5 and TRBJ2-5; 8 positions match TRBD1. V was pared by 2 bases and J by 2 bases, with 1 base of the junction left unmatched. The CDR3 totals 14 residues. Germline CDR1 and CDR2: MNHEY and SVGAGI. The CDR3, as DNA: TGTGCCAGCAGTTACAACAGGGGGCAAGAGACCCAGTACTTC. Protein product: CASSYNRGQETQYF.

The J gene is TRBJ1-4, the V gene TRBV19; D gene uncertain. This CDR3 is built from 14 residues. Germline V gene lookup returns CDR1 LNHDA and CDR2 SQIVND (reference sequence). Between the trimmed V and J ends, which lost 3 bases and 8 bases, there was a span of 13 bases. CDR3 residues: CASSMERVGEKLFF. DNA of the CDR3: TGTGCCAGTAGTATGGAGAGGGTCGGAGAAAAACTGTTTTTT.

The genes are TRBV6-5 and TRBJ1-1; D is undetermined. Per the germline V gene, CDR1 is MNHEY and CDR2 is SVGAGI. This CDR3 comprises 15 residues. Trimming cost V 7 bases and J 0 bases, with 15 bases left between them. The CDR3 protein is CASTSGLRMNTEAFF. CDR3 sequence (DNA): TGTGCCAGCACCTCTGGACTGAGGATGAACACTGAAGCTTTCTTT.

The DNA for the CDR3 is TGTGCCAGCAGACCGGACAGGGCGAGCACAGATACGCAGTATTTT. Translated, it gives CASRPDRASTDTQYF. The chain combines TRBV7-2 with TRBJ2-3, with TRBD1 matching over 8 bases. The V gene's germline CDR1 is SGHTA and CDR2 FQGNSA. There are 15 residues in the CDR3. V lost 6 bases to trimming and J lost 0 bases; unmatched junction nucleotides: 5.

Written as DNA, the CDR3 is TGTGCCAGCAGTCCTTACCGGGACAGGGGTCGGGGCGGCTACACCTTC. This sequence encodes CASSPYRDRGRGGYTF. The V call is TRBV27, the J call TRBJ1-2; 10 nucleotides agree with TRBD1. Germline-derived CDR1 and CDR2 are MNHEY and SMNVEV (reference sequence). With 5 bases clipped from V and 8 bases from J, the junction kept 14 bases outside the gene matches. The CDR3 totals 16 residues.

The chain couples TRBV12-5 to TRBJ1-5, with unresolved D. Germline lookup yields CDR1 LGHNT and CDR2 FRNRAP. The CDR3 is 11 amino acids. V dropped 2 bases and J dropped 12 bases, with 8 bases sitting between them. The CDR3 nucleotides are TGTGCTAGTGGTTTGCCCCCCGTCCAGCATTTT. Protein product: CASGLPPVQHF.

This clone showed up just once. The sample carries other DNA sequences with the same CDR3. The genes are TRBV18 and TRBJ2-7, with 7 bases matching TRBD2. This CDR3 is 15 amino acids long. The ends lost 3 bases at V and 0 bases at J; junction bases unmatched: 5. Germline loops: CDR1 KGHSH, CDR2 LQKENI. The CDR3 sequence: CASSPGLADSYEQYF. Here the CDR3 DNA reads TGTGCCAGCTCACCCGGGCTAGCGGACTCCTACGAGCAGTACTTC.

The V gene is TRBV4-1, the J gene TRBJ2-3, with D perhaps TRBD2 (6 bases). Trimming took 0 bases from V and 6 from J, leaving 13 bases between them. The germline CDR1 and CDR2 sequences are MGHRA and YSYEKL. The CDR3 consists of 15 residues. CDR3 in DNA: TGCGCCAGCAGCCAAGAAGGAGGGTTATCGGATACGCAGTATTTT. Its protein product is CASSQEGGLSDTQYF.

The rearrangement joins TRBV5-1 to TRBJ2-7; 8 positions match TRBD2. Germline lookup yields CDR1 SGHRS and CDR2 YFSETQ. Germline trimming cut 4 bases from V and 5 bases from J; bases unmatched to any gene: 11. The CDR3 spans 15 residues. This CDR3 reads CASSGNPGLANEQYF. The CDR3 coding sequence is TGCGCCAGCAGCGGAAACCCTGGACTAGCTAACGAGCAGTACTTC.

The rearrangement joins TRBV10-3 to TRBJ1-5, with TRBD1 matching 8 bases. Trimming cost V 10 bases and J 4 bases; bases outside gene matches: 12. The CDR3 has 15 residues. Germline values: CDR1 ENHRY, CDR2 SYGVKD. The CDR3 reads CATGTGSGDNQPQHF. CDR3 bases: TGTGCCACAGGGACAGGCTCTGGGGATAATCAGCCCCAGCATTTT.

The V gene is TRBV2, the J gene TRBJ2-7; TRBD2 matches 10 bases. The germline CDR1 and CDR2 sequences are SNHLY and FYNNEI. V lost 5 bases, J lost 4 bases, and 2 bases stayed unmatched. CDR3 length: 13 amino acids. The CDR3 region is CASSTGLAYEQYF. CDR3 coding DNA: TGTGCCAGCAGTACGGGACTAGCGTACGAGCAGTACTTC.